The present T cell receptor beta chain was sequenced within a study of response to subunit inactivated influenza vaccine. The CDR3 loop spans 13 amino acids. Trimming took 6 bases from V and 0 from J, leaving 9 bases between them. The germline V gene has CDR1 SQVTM and CDR2 ANQGSEA. This clonotype was seen a handful of times. Its specificity is not known. Whole-study findings and limits: Few additional T cells are recruited per seasonal influenza vaccination, authors suggested.

Via MiXCR, TCRdb re-called the RT-PCR reads, giving one row per CDR3 protein. The sample includes around 530,000 distinct CDR3 sequences, approximately 10% of them seen just once. The source is a man aged 50 to 59 who received an inactivated influenza vaccine. The specimen comprised PBMCs from blood, sampled on the day of vaccination. This chain links TRBV29-1 with TRBJ1-3, with D unclear. CDR3 sequence: CSVGEFSGNTIYF. The CDR3 nucleotides are TGCAGCGTCGGTGAATTCTCTGGAAACACCATATATTTT.